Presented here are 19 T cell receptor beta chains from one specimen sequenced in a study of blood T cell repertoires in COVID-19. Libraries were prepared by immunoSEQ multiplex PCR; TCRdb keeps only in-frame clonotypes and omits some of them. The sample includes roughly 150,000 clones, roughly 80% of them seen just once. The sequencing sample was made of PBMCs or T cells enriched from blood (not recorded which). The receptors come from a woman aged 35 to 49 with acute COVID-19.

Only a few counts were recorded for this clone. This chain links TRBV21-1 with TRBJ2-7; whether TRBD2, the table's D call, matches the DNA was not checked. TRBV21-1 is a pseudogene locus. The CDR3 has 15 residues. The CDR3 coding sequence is TGTGCCAGCAGCAAAGCCCCGGGGAAGACCGACGAGCAGTACTTC. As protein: CASSKAPGKTDEQYF.

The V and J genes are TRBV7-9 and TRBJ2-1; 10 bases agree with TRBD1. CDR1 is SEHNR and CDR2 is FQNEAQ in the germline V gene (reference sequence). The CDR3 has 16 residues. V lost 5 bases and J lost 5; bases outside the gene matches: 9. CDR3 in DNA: TGTGCCAGCAGCCCTTCGACAGGGGGCGCCGACAATGAGCAGTTCTTC. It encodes CASSPSTGGADNEQFF.

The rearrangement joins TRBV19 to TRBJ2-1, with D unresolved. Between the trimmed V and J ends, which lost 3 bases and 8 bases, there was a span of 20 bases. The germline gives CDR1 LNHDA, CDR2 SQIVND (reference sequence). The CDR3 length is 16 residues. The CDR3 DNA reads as TGTGCCAGTAGTATGGCGTTAGCTCCCCCCGGAGATGAGCAGTTCTTC. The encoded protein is CASSMALAPPGDEQFF.

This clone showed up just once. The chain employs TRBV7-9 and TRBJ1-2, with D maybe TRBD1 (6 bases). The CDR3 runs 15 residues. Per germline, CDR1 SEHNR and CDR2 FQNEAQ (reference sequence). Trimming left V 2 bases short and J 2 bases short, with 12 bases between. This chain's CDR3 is CASSLSAGANYGYTF. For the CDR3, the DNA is TGTGCCAGCAGCTTATCAGCAGGGGCCAACTATGGCTACACCTTC.

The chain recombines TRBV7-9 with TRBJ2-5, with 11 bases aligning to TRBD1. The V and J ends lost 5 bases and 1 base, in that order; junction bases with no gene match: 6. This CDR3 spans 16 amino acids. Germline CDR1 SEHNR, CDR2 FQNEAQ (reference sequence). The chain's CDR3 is CASSSQDRGLQETQYF. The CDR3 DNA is TGTGCCAGCAGCAGTCAGGACAGGGGGCTCCAAGAGACCCAGTACTTC.

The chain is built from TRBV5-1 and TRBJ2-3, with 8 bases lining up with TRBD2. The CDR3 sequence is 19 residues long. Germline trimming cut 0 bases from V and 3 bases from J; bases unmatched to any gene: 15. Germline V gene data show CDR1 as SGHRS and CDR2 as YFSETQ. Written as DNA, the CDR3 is TGCGCCAGCAGCTTGGACGGCGCGGGAGGCCTCCAAAGTACAGATACGCAGTATTTT. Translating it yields CASSLDGAGGLQSTDTQYF. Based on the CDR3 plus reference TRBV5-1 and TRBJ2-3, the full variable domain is KAGVTQTPRYLIKTRGQQVTLSCSPISGHRSVSWYQQTPGQGLQFLFEYFSETQRNKGNFPGRFSGRQFSNSRSEMNVSTLELGDSALYLCASSLDGAGGLQSTDTQYFGPGTRLTVL.

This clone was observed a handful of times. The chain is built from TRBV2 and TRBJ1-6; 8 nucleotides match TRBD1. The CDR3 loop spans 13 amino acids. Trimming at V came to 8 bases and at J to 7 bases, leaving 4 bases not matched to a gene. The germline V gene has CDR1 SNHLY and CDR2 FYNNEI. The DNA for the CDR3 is TGTGCCAGCGGACAGGGCCAAAATTCACCCCTCCACTTT. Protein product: CASGQGQNSPLHF.

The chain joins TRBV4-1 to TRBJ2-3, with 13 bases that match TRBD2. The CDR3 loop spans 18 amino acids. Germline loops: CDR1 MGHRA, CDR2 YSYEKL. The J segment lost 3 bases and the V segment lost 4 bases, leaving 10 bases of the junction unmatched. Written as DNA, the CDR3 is TGCGCCAGCAGCCCCCATACCCGGACTAGCGGGAGTACAGATACGCAGTATTTT. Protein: CASSPHTRTSGSTDTQYF.

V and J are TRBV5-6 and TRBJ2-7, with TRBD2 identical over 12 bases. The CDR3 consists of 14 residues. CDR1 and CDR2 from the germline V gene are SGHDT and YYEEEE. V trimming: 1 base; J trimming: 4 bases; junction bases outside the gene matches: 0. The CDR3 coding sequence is TGTGCCAGCAGCTTGACTAGCGGGAGGTACGAGCAGTACTTC. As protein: CASSLTSGRYEQYF.

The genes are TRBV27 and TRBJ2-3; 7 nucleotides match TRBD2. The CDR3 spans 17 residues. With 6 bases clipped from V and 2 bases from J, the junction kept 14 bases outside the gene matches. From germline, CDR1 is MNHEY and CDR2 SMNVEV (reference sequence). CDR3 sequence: CASSRGRGRGSTDTQYF. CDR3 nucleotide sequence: TGTGCCAGCAGCCGGGGACGGGGGAGGGGCTCCACAGATACGCAGTATTTT.

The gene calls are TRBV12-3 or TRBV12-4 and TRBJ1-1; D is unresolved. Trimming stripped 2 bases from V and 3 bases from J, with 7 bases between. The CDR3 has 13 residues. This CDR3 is CASSLLEDTEAFF. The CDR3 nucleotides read TGTGCCAGCAGTTTACTCGAGGACACTGAAGCTTTCTTT.

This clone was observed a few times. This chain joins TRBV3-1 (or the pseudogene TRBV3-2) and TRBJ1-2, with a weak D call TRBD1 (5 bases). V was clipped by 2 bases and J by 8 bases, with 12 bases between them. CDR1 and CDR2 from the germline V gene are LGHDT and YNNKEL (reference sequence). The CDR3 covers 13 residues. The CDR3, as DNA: TGTGCCAGCAGCCAACTAGCGAAGGGGGGCTACACCTTC. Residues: CASSQLAKGGYTF.

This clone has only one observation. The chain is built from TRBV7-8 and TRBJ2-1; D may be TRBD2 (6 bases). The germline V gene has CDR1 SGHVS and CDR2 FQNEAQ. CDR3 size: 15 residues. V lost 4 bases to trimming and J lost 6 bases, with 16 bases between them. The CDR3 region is CASSSGGKSGNEQFF. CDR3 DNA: TGTGCCAGCAGCTCTGGGGGGAAGTCGGGCAATGAGCAGTTCTTC.

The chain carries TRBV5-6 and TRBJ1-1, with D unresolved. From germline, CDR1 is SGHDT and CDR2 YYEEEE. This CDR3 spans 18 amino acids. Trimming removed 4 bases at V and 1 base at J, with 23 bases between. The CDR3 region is CASSHALWAFTQNTEAFF. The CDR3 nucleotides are TGTGCCAGCAGCCATGCACTGTGGGCCTTTACCCAGAACACTGAAGCTTTCTTT.

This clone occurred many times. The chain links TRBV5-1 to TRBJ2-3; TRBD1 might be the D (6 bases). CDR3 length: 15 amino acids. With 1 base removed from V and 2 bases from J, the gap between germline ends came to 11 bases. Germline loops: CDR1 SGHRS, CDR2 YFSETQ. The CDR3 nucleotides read TGCGCCAGCAGCTTGTTGGGGGCCAACACAGATACGCAGTATTTT. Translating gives CASSLLGANTDTQYF.

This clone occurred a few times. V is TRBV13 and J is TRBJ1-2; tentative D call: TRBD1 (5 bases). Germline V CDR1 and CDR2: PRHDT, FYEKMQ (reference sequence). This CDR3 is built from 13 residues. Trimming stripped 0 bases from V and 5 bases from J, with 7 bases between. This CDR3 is CASSLGQAYGYTF. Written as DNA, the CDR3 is TGTGCCAGCAGCTTAGGACAGGCATATGGCTACACCTTC.

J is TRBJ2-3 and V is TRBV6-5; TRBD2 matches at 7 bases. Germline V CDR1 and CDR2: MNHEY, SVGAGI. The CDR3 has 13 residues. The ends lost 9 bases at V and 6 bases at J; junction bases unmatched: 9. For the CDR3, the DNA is TGTGCCAGTACAAACCCTAGCGGTGATACGCAGTATTTT. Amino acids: CASTNPSGDTQYF.

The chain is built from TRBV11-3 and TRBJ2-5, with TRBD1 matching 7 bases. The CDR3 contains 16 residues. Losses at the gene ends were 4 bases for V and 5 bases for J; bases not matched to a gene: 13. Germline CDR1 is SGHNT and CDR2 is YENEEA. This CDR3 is CASSSDRVRRWETQYF. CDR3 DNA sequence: TGTGCCAGCAGCTCTGACAGGGTACGGAGGTGGGAGACCCAGTACTTC.

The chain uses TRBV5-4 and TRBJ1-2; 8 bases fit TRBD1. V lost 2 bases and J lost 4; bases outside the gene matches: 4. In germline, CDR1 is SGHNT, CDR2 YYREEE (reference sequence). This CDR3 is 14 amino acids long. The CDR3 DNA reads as TGTGCCAGCAGCTTCGGGACAGGTCGCTATGGCTACACCTTC. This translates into CASSFGTGRYGYTF.